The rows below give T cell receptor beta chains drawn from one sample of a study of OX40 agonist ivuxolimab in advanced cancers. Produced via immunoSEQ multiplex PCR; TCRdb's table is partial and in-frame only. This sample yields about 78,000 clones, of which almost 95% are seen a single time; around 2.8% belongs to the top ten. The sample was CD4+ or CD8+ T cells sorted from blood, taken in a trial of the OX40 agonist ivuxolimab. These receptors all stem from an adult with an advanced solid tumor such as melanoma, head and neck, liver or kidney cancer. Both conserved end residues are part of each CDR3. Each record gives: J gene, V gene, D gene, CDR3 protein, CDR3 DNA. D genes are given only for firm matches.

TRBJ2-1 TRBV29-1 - CSVEDGLVGGNEQFF TGCAGCGTTGAAGATGGGCTAGTAGGGGGGAATGAGCAGTTCTTC
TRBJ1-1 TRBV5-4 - CASSLGGTLNTEAFF TGTGCCAGCAGCTTGGGGGGGACACTGAACACTGAAGCTTTCTTT
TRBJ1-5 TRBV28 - CASSTTRPQHF TGTGCCAGCAGTACAACAAGGCCCCAGCATTTT
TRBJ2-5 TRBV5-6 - CASSHRKGLGETQYF TGTGCCAGCAGCCATAGGAAGGGTTTGGGCGAGACCCAGTACTTC
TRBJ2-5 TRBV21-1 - CASSRGLTRGETQYF TGTGCCAGCAGCAGGGGACTTACCCGAGGAGAGACCCAGTACTTC
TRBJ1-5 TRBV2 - CASGLDSNQPQHF TGTGCCAGCGGCCTAGATAGCAATCAGCCCCAGCATTTT
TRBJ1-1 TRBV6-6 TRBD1 CASRPGQGQAFF TGTGCCAGCAGGCCCGGACAGGGCCAAGCTTTCTTT
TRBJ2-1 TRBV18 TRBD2 CASSLPGLAGVNEQFF TGTGCCAGCTCACTTCCGGGACTAGCGGGAGTCAATGAGCAGTTCTTC
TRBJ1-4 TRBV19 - CASSLGSAGSEKLFF TGTGCCAGTAGTCTGGGATCCGCAGGCAGTGAAAAACTGTTTTTT
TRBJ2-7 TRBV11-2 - CASSLGGGRSYEQYF TGTGCCAGCAGCTTAGGCGGGGGCCGCTCCTACGAGCAGTACTTC